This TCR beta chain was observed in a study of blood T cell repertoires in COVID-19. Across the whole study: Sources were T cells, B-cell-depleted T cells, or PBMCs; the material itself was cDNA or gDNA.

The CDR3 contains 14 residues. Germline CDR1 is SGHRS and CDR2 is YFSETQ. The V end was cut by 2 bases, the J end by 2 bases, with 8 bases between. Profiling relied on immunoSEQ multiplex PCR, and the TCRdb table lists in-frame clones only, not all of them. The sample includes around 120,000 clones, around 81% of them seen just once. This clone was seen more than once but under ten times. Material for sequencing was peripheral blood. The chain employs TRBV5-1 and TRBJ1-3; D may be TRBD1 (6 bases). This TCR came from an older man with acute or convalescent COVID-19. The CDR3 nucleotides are TGCGCCAGCAGCTTAGGACAGACTGGAAACACCATATATTTT. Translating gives CASSLGQTGNTIYF. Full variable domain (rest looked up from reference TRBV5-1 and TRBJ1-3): KAGVTQTPRYLIKTRGQQVTLSCSPISGHRSVSWYQQTPGQGLQFLFEYFSETQRNKGNFPGRFSGRQFSNSRSEMNVSTLELGDSALYLCASSLGQTGNTIYFGEGSWLTVV.